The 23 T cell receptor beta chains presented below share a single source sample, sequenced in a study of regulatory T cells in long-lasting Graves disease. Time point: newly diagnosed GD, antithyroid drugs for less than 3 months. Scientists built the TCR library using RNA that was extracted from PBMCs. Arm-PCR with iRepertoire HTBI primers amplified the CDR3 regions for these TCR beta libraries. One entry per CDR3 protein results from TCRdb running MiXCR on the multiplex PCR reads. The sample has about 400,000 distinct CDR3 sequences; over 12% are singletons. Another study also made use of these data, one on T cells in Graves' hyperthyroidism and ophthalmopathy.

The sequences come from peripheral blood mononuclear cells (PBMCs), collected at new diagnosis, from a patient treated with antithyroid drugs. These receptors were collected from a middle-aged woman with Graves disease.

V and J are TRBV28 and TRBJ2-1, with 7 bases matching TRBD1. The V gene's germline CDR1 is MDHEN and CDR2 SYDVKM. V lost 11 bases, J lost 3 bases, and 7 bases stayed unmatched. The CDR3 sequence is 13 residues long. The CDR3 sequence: CAVIQGFYNEQFF. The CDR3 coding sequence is TGTGCCGTTATACAGGGGTTCTACAATGAGCAGTTCTTC.

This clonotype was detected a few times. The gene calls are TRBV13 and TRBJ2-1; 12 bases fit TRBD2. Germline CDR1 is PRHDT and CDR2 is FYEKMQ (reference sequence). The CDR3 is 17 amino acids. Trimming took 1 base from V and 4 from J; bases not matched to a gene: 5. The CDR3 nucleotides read TGTGCCAGCAGCTTAGAGAAGCTAGCGGGAGGGTACAATGAGCAGTTCTTC. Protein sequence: CASSLEKLAGGYNEQFF.

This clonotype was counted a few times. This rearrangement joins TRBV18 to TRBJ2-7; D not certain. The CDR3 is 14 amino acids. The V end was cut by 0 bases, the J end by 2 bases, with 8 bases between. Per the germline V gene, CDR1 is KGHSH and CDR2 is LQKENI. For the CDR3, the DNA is TGTGCCAGCTCACCACCCGGGTATCCCTACGAGCAGTACTTC. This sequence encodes CASSPPGYPYEQYF.

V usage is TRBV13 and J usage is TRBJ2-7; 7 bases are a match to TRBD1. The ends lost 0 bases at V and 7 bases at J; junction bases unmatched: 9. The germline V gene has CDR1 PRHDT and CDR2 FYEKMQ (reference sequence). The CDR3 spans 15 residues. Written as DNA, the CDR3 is TGTGCCAGCAGCTTAGGGGTAGACAGGGTAGATGAGCAGTACTTC. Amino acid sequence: CASSLGVDRVDEQYF.

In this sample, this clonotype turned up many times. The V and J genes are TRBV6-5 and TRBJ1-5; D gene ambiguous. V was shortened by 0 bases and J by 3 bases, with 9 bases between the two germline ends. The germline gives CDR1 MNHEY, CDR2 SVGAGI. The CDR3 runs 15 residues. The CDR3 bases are TGTGCCAGCAGTTACTCGTTCGGCCACAATCAGCCCCAGCATTTT. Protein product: CASSYSFGHNQPQHF.

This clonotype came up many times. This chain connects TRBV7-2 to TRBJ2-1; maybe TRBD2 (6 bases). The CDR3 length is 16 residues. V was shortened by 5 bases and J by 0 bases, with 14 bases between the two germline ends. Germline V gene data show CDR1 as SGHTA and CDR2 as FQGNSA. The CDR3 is CASSLDYGSSYNEQFF. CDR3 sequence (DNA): TGTGCCAGCAGCCTCGACTACGGGAGCTCCTACAATGAGCAGTTCTTC.

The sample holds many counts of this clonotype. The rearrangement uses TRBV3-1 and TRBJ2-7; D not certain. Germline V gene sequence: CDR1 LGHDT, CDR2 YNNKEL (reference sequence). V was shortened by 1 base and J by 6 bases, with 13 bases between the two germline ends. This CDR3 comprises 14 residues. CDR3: CASSQGSGSLEQYF. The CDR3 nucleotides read TGTGCCAGCAGCCAAGGATCAGGTAGTCTCGAGCAGTACTTC.

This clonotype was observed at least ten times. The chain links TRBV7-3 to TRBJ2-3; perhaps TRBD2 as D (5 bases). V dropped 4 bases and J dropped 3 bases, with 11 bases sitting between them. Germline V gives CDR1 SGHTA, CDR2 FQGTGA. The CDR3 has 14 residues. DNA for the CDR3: TGTGCCAGCAGCTCCGTCCCGGGGACAGATACGCAGTATTTT. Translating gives CASSSVPGTDTQYF.

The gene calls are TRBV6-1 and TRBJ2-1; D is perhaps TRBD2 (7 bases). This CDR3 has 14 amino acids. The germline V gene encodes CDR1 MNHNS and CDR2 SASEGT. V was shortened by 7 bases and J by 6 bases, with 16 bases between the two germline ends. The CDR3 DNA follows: TGTGCCAGCACCCTTAGGGGGGGCGGCAATGAGCAGTTCTTC. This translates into CASTLRGGGNEQFF.

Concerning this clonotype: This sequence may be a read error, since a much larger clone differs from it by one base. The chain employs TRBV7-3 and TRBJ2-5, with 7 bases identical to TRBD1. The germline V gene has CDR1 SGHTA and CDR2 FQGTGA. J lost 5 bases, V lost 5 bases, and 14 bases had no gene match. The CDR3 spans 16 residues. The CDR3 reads CASSPPLTSDRETQYF. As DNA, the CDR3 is TGTGCCAGCAGCCCCCCTCTCACATCGGACAGGGAGACCCAGTACTTC.

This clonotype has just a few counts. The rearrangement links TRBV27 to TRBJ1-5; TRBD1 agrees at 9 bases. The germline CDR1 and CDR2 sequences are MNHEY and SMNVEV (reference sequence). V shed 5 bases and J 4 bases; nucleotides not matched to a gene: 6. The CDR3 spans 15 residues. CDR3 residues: CASSPGQGQNQPQHF. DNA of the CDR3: TGTGCCAGCAGTCCAGGACAGGGGCAAAATCAGCCCCAGCATTTT.

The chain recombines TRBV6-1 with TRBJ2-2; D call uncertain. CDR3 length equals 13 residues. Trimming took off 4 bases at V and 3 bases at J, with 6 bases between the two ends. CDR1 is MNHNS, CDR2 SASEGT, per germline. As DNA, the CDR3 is TGTGCCAGCAGTGTTCTGGACACCGGGGAGCTGTTTTTT. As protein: CASSVLDTGELFF.

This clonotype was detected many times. CDR3 sequence reads: CASIDPGAYTDTQYF. CDR3 nucleotides: TGTGCCAGCATCGATCCCGGGGCTTACACAGATACGCAGTATTTT. The chain uses TRBV11-2 and TRBJ2-3; D tentatively reads TRBD1 or TRBD2 (5 bases each). CDR1 is SGHAT, CDR2 FQNNGV, per germline. There are 15 residues in the CDR3. Trimming took off 7 bases at V and 2 bases at J, with 16 bases between the two ends.

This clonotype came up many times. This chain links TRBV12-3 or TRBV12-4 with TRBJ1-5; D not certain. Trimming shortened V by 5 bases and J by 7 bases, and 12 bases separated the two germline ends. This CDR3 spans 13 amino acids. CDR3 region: CASSPPGGQPQHF. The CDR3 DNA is TGTGCCAGCAGTCCCCCAGGCGGGCAGCCCCAGCATTTT.

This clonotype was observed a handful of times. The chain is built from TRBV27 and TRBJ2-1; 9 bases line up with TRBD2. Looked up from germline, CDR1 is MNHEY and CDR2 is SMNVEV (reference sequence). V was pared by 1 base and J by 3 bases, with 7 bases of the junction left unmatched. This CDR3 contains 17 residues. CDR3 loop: CASSLLSTSGVYNEQFF. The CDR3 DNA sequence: TGTGCCAGCAGTTTATTATCGACTAGCGGAGTCTACAATGAGCAGTTCTTC.

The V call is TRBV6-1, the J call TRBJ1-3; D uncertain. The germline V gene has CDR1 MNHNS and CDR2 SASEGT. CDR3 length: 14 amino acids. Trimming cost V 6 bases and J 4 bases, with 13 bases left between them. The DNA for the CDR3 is TGTGCCAGCAGCTACAACGATGCCGGAAACACCATATATTTT. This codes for CASSYNDAGNTIYF.

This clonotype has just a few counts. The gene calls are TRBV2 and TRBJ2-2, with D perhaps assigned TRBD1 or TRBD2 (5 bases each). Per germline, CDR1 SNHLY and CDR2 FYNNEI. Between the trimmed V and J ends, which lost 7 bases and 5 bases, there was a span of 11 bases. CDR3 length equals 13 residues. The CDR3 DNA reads TGTGCCAGCAAGGTGGGACGGACCGGGGAGCTGTTTTTT. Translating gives CASKVGRTGELFF.

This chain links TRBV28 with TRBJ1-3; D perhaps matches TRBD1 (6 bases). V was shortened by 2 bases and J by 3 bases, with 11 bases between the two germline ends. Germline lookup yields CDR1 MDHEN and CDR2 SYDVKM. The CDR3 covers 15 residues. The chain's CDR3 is CASSLGTRIGNTIYF. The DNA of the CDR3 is TGTGCCAGCAGTTTAGGGACAAGGATTGGAAACACCATATATTTT.

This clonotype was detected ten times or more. The CDR3 DNA reads as TGTGCCAGCTGCGCAGGATGGGACAATGAGCAGTTCTTC. This encodes CASCAGWDNEQFF. The gene calls are TRBV6-1 and TRBJ2-1; D gene uncertain. Germline V gene data show CDR1 as MNHNS and CDR2 as SASEGT. The ends were cut back, 8 bases at V and 5 bases at J, with 13 bases in the middle. The CDR3 covers 13 residues.

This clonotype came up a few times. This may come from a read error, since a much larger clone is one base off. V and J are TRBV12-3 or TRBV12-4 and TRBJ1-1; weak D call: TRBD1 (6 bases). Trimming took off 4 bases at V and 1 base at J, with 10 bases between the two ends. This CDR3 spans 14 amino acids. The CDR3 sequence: CASSSRGPNTEAFF. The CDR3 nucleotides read TGTGCCAGCAGTTCCCGGGGGCCGAACACTGAAGCTTTCTTT.

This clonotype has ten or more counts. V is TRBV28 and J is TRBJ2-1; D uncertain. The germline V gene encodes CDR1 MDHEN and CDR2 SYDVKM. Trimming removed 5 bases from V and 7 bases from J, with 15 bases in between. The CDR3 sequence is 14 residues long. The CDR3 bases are TGTGCCAGCAGTACGTTTAGCATTTCAAATGAGCAGTTCTTC. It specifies CASSTFSISNEQFF.

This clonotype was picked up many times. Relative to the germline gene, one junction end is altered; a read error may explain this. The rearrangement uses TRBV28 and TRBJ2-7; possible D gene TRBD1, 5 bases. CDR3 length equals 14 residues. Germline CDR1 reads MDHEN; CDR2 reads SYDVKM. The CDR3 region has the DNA TGCGCCAGCAGCTTACAGGACGGTACTTACGAGCAGTACTTC. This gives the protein CASSLQDGTYEQYF.

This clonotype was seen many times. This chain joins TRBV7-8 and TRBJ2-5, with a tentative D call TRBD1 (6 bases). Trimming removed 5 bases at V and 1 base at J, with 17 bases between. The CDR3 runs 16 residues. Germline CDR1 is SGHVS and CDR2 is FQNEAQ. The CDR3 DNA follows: TGTGCCAGCAGCCCGCTAAGGGGGACCATCCAAGAGACCCAGTACTTC. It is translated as CASSPLRGTIQETQYF.